This TCR beta chain was recorded in a study of T cell responses to AZD1222 COVID-19 vaccine. Regarding the study as a whole: White British people made up most donors, females outnumbered males, and clonal diversity was possibly underestimated. Repertoires in all cases were sampled only once the peak T cell response had passed. The study found Spike-specific TCR breadth and depth rose after two AZD1222 doses.

The sample holds many counts of this clone. The antigen remains unidentified. Analyses pooled second doses at about 4 or about 12 weeks. Using immunoSEQ multiplex PCR, the repertoire was profiled, and TCRdb retains in-frame clones only, with some absent. The table has some 99,000 clones, about 87% seen once. The germline V gene encodes CDR1 LNHDA and CDR2 SQIVND (reference sequence). The CDR3 length is 15 residues. With 2 bases clipped from V and 2 bases from J, the junction kept 0 bases outside the gene matches. This receptor was obtained from an adult who received the AZD1222 COVID-19 vaccine. Sequenced material: peripheral blood, taken 28 days after the second AZD1222 dose. The chain employs TRBV19 and TRBJ2-1, with TRBD2 matching 10 bases. Here the CDR3 DNA reads TGTGCCAGTAGTATAACTAGCGGGGCCTACAATGAGCAGTTCTTC. It translates to CASSITSGAYNEQFF.